The clone carrying this TCR beta chain was seen only once. Its antigen is currently unknown. The data are from a study of cytomegalovirus exposure and HLA in healthy donors. About the research overall: A prior study identified 120 million or so unique TCR beta sequences from roughly 180 million T cells. Broader study findings: In a later analysis, at a false discovery rate of 0.05, under 20,000 TCR beta sequences matched HLA alleles. Most subjects had HLA-A and HLA-B alleles reportedly predicted accurately by TCR beta sequences. Previously analyzed data showed that most TCR beta V segments were productive at a frequency of about 87% or about 30%.

Primers included in the PCR were 60 Vbeta and 13 Jbeta primers. Assay: immunoSEQ multiplex PCR; the TCRdb copy retains only in-frame clones and omits some. The repertoire has hundreds of thousands of clones, under 80% of them found once; the top ten carry over 2%. Germline V lookup: CDR1 SNHLY, CDR2 FYNNEI. V shed 4 bases and J shed 0 bases, with 12 bases lying between them. This CDR3 is 15 amino acids long. The sequenced sample was PBMCs. This chain joins TRBV2 and TRBJ2-5; TRBD2 might be the D (5 bases). This sequence originates from a female donor in good health and CMV-seronegative. The CDR3 sequence: CASSGSGWYQETQYF. DNA for the CDR3: TGTGCCAGCAGTGGCAGCGGATGGTACCAAGAGACCCAGTACTTC.